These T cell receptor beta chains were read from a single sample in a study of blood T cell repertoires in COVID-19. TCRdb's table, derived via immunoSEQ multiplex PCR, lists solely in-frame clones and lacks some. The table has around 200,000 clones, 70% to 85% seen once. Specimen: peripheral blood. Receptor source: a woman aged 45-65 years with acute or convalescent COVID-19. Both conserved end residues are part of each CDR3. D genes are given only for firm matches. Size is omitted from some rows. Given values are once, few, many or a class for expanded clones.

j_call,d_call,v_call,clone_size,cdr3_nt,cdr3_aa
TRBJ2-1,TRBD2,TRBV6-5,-,TGTGCCAGCAGTTACTCAACTAGCGGGAGCGATGAGCAGTTCTTC,CASSYSTSGSDEQFF
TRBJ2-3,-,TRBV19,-,TGTGCCAGTAGTACCCAGGACACAGATACGCAGTATTTT,CASSTQDTDTQYF
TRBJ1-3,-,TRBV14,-,TGTGCCAGCAGCACCAGGACTCAAGGGGGAAACACCATATATTTT,CASSTRTQGGNTIYF
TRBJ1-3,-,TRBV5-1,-,TGCGCCAGCAGCCCCCTGGGCAGTACGGCCGGAAACACCATATATTTT,CASSPLGSTAGNTIYF
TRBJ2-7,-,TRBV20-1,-,TGCAGTGCTAGTAGTCTACAGGGAAGAAACGAGCAGTACTTC,CSASSLQGRNEQYF
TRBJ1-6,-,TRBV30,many,TGTGCCTGGAGTTTGGTAGTATCCTATAATTCACCCCTCCACTTT,CAWSLVVSYNSPLHF
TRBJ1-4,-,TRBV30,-,TGTGCCTGGCCCGGCGACAGTACTAATGAAAAACTGTTTTTT,CAWPGDSTNEKLFF
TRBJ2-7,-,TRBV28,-,TGTGCCAGCAGTTTTCGCGACGAGCAGTACTTC,CASSFRDEQYF
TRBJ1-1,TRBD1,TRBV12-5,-,TGTGCTAGTGGTTTGGATTGGACAGGGGAAGCTTTCTTT,CASGLDWTGEAFF
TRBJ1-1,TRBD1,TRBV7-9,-,TGTGCCAGCAGCTCTTTTTCCGGGACAGGGGGACCTGAAGCTTTCTTT,CASSSFSGTGGPEAFF
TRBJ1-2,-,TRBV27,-,TGTGCCAGCAGTTCCGGGACACGCTATGGCTACACCTTC,CASSSGTRYGYTF
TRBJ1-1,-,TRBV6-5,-,TGTGCCAGCAGTTACTCGATACAGGGTTACACTGAAGCTTTCTTT,CASSYSIQGYTEAFF
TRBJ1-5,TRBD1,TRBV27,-,TGTGCCAGCAGCCCCGCCCCGGGACAGGGGGGAGGGAGCAATCAGCCCCAGCATTTT,CASSPAPGQGGGSNQPQHF
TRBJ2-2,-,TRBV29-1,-,TGCAGCTCCGCGGTGGGGGGAAACACCGGGGAGCTGTTTTTT,CSSAVGGNTGELFF
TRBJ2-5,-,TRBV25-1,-,TGTGCCAGCAGTGAGGCGGCTTTACAAGAGACCCAGTACTTC,CASSEAALQETQYF
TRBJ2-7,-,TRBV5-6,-,TGTGCCAGCAGCTTGGTCACCCATGGGCAGGGCGAGCAGTACTTC,CASSLVTHGQGEQYF
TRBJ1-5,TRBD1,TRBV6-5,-,TGTGCCAGCAGTCGCGACAGGGCTAATCAGCCCCAGCATTTT,CASSRDRANQPQHF
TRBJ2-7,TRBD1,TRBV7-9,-,TGTGCCAGCAGCCAAGCCCGGACAGGGGGGCCAGGCGAGCAGTACTTC,CASSQARTGGPGEQYF
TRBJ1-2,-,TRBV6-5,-,TGTGCCAGCAGTTCCCTCTTCTTAAACTCGGGATCCTACTACACCTTC,CASSSLFLNSGSYYTF
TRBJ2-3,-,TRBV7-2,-,TGTGCCAGCAGCTTGGTCGAACAGGGAGCGCAGTATTTT,CASSLVEQGAQYF
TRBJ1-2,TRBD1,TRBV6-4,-,TGTGCCAGCAGTCCCGGGACAGGTGACTATGGCTACACCTTC,CASSPGTGDYGYTF
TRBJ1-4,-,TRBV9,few,TGTGCCAGCAGCGTGAGCGGGACGCGAAATGAAAAACTGTTTTTT,CASSVSGTRNEKLFF
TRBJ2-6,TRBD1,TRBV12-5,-,TGTGCTAGTGGTTTCATAATAGGGGACAGATCTGGGGCCAACGTCCTGACTTTC,CASGFIIGDRSGANVLTF
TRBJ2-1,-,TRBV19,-,TGTGCCAGTAGTATAGATAGGGGCCGGGAGCAGTTCTTC,CASSIDRGREQFF
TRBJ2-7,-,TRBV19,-,TGTGCCAGTACACAGAGGGATGCCCCAGGACCCTACGAGCAGTACTTC,CASTQRDAPGPYEQYF
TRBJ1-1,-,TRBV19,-,TGTGCCAGTAGTATAACAGGTGACACTGAAGCTTTCTTT,CASSITGDTEAFF
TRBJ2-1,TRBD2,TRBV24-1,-,TGTGCCACCAGTGATCCCTTCCCTCTAGCGGGGGGGTACAATGAGCAGTTCTTC,CATSDPFPLAGGYNEQFF
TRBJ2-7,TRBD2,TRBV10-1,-,TGCGCCAGCAGTGATGGAGTAGCGGGGGCGTACGAGCAGTACTTC,CASSDGVAGAYEQYF
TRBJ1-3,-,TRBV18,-,TGTGCCAGCTCACCACCCTCAGGGTCCGGAAACACCATATATTTT,CASSPPSGSGNTIYF
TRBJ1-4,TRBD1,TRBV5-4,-,TGTGCCAGCAGCCCGGACAGGGTCTCAACTAATGAAAAACTGTTTTTT,CASSPDRVSTNEKLFF
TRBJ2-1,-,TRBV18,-,TGTGCCAGCTCACCCCAACGGGACATCTACAATGAGCAGTTCTTC,CASSPQRDIYNEQFF
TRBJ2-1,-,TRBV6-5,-,TGTGCCAGCAGTTACTCGAGAAATGAGCAGTTCTTC,CASSYSRNEQFF
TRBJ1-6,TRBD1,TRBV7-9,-,TGTGCCAGCAGCTTAGATGGGACAGGGGGTCGGTCACCCCTCCACTTT,CASSLDGTGGRSPLHF
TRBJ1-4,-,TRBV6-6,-,TGTGCCAGCAGTCCCAGGGGAGGGGGTGAAAAACTGTTTTTT,CASSPRGGGEKLFF
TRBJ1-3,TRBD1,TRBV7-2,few,TGTGCCAGCAGCTCGCCGGGACAGGGAAGCTCTGGAAACACCATATATTTT,CASSSPGQGSSGNTIYF
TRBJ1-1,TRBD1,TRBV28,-,TGTGCCAGCAGCACCCAAGAGACAGGGCTCCCTGAAGCTTTCTTT,CASSTQETGLPEAFF
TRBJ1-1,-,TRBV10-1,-,TGCGCCAGCATTCTAAGAGAAGCTTTCTTT,CASILREAFF
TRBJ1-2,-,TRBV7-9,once,TGTGCCAGCAGCTTAGATACAGGGAACTATGGCTACACCTTC,CASSLDTGNYGYTF
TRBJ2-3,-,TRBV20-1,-,TGCAGTGCTAGTAAGCGCGAGCTCACAGATACGCAGTATTTT,CSASKRELTDTQYF
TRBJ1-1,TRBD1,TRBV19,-,TGTGCCAGTAGTGACAGGGGTCTGCCTGAAGCTTTCTTT,CASSDRGLPEAFF
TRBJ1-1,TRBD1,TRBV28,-,TGTGCCAGCAGTCTACAGGGGGGCACTGAAGCTTTCTTT,CASSLQGGTEAFF